A selection of T cell receptor beta chains follows, all from one sample in a study. In TCRdb, the 5' RACE reads were re-called with MiXCR into one record per CDR3 protein. The data hold just over 60,000 distinct CDR3 sequences, with nearly 30% observed a single time. The material sequenced was tumor-infiltrating naive CD4+ T cells sorted from the breast tumor. These receptors were obtained from a female donor with breast cancer. Each CDR3 is given with its conserved first and last residue. The D gene is left open where the match is weak. Clone sizes are given selectively: once, few, many, or a class where the clone is expanded.

-	TRBV20-1	TRBJ2-3	many	CSASRRSTDTQYF	TGCAGTGCGAGTCGGAGGAGCACAGATACGCAGTATTTT
TRBD1	TRBV20-1	TRBJ1-2	many	CSAATDRGYGYTF	TGCAGTGCTGCCACGGACAGGGGATATGGCTACACCTTC
-	TRBV20-1	TRBJ1-1	few	CSASSGGEAFF	TGCAGTGCTAGTTCTGGGGGGGAAGCTTTCTTT
-	TRBV7-2	TRBJ1-4	-	CASSPNPGINEKLFF	TGTGCCAGCAGCCCAAACCCAGGAATTAATGAAAAACTGTTTTTT
TRBD1	TRBV7-9	TRBJ1-6	-	CASSADRGNSPLHF	TGTGCCAGCAGCGCCGACAGGGGCAATTCACCCCTCCACTTT
-	TRBV5-1	TRBJ2-1	-	CASSLSGHGDNEQFF	TGCGCCAGCAGCTTGAGTGGGCATGGGGACAATGAGCAGTTCTTC
-	TRBV6-1	TRBJ2-5	-	CASRTSIFQETQYF	TGTGCCAGCAGGACATCCATCTTCCAAGAGACCCAGTACTTC
TRBD1	TRBV12-3/TRBV12-4	TRBJ2-2	-	CASSLRGGGRTGELFF	TGTGCCAGCAGTTTAAGAGGGGGCGGCCGCACCGGGGAGCTGTTTTTT
TRBD2	TRBV7-3	TRBJ2-2	-	CTSSLSGGYTGELFF	TGTACCAGCAGCTTGAGCGGGGGTTACACCGGGGAGCTGTTTTTT
-	TRBV9	TRBJ1-2	-	CASSVDPGTFGGYTF	TGTGCCAGCAGCGTAGACCCAGGGACGTTCGGGGGCTACACCTTC
-	TRBV9	TRBJ2-3	medium-sized	CASSVATGRTDTQYF	TGTGCCAGCAGCGTAGCTACAGGGCGCACAGATACGCAGTATTTT
TRBD2	TRBV7-2	TRBJ2-6	many	CASSPGLSGANVLTF	TGTGCCAGCAGCCCGGGACTATCTGGGGCCAACGTCCTGACTTTC
-	TRBV12-3/TRBV12-4	TRBJ2-1	-	CASNRGQGYNEQFF	TGTGCCAGCAATCGTGGTCAGGGCTACAATGAGCAGTTCTTC
-	TRBV5-1	TRBJ1-2	-	CASSLSALEGPDGYTF	TGCGCCAGCAGCCTGTCAGCTCTGGAGGGGCCAGATGGCTACACCTTC
TRBD1	TRBV5-1	TRBJ2-5	few	CASTLEQGARETQYF	TGCGCCAGCACCCTCGAACAGGGGGCGCGCGAGACCCAGTACTTC
-	TRBV5-1	TRBJ1-1	few	CASSLEPTGNTEAFF	TGCGCCAGCAGCTTGGAGCCGACAGGCAACACTGAAGCTTTCTTT
TRBD1	TRBV20-1	TRBJ1-2	many	CSAPGQGVNYGYTF	TGCAGTGCTCCGGGACAGGGAGTCAACTATGGCTACACCTTC
TRBD2	TRBV7-9	TRBJ2-1	few	CASSPPITSGTHREQFF	TGTGCCAGCAGCCCTCCCATCACTAGCGGGACCCACCGGGAGCAGTTCTTC
-	TRBV9	TRBJ2-7	-	CASTPSWQQHYEQYF	TGTGCCAGCACCCCGAGCTGGCAGCAGCACTACGAGCAGTACTTC
-	TRBV12-3/TRBV12-4	TRBJ1-2	-	CASSLGHTNYGYTF	TGTGCCAGCAGTTTGGGGCACACCAACTATGGCTACACCTTC
TRBD2	TRBV6-2/TRBV6-3	TRBJ2-3	-	CASSPRIGLASTDTQYF	TGTGCCAGCAGCCCAAGGATCGGACTAGCGAGCACAGATACGCAGTATTTT
-	TRBV7-2	TRBJ2-1	many	CASNEKFF	TGTGCCAGCAACGAAAAGTTCTTC
TRBD1	TRBV4-1	TRBJ2-7	many	CASSRQQGYYEQYF	TGCGCCAGCAGCCGCCAACAGGGGTACTACGAGCAGTACTTC
-	TRBV5-1	TRBJ2-5	-	CASRIRPGEQETQYF	TGCGCCAGCAGAATCCGACCAGGGGAACAAGAGACCCAGTACTTC
-	TRBV5-1	TRBJ2-2	few	CASSLEQNTGELFF	TGCGCCAGCAGCTTAGAACAGAACACCGGGGAGCTGTTTTTT
TRBD2	TRBV7-2	TRBJ2-7	-	CASSLGREEREQYF	TGTGCCAGCAGCTTAGGGCGGGAGGAGCGGGAGCAGTACTTC
-	TRBV7-2	TRBJ2-7	-	CASSWTVSATRQYF	TGTGCCAGCAGCTGGACCGTGTCGGCAACAAGGCAGTACTTC
TRBD2	TRBV10-3	TRBJ2-7	few	CAISPSTSGSYEQYF	TGTGCCATCAGTCCCTCGACTAGCGGATCCTACGAGCAGTACTTC
TRBD1	TRBV7-9	TRBJ1-2	few	CASSSQGVYGYTF	TGTGCCAGCAGCTCACAGGGGGTGTATGGCTACACCTTC
-	TRBV20-1	TRBJ2-1	-	CSARDQDSYNEQFF	TGCAGTGCTAGAGATCAAGATTCCTACAATGAGCAGTTCTTC
-	TRBV11-3	TRBJ1-1	many	CASSVSTANTEAFF	TGTGCCAGCAGCGTCTCGACGGCGAACACTGAAGCTTTCTTT
TRBD1	TRBV7-3	TRBJ2-2	many	CASSADRPNTGELFF	TGTGCCAGCAGCGCGGACAGGCCCAACACCGGGGAGCTGTTTTTT
TRBD2	TRBV12-3/TRBV12-4	TRBJ2-3	few	CASRMRGGVTDTQYF	TGTGCCAGCAGAATGCGGGGGGGCGTCACAGATACGCAGTATTTT
-	TRBV20-1	TRBJ1-2	few	CSATNDSPLRDYGYTF	TGCAGTGCAACCAATGACAGTCCCCTGAGGGACTATGGCTACACCTTC
-	TRBV5-1	TRBJ2-5	-	CASSLVGKTQYF	TGCGCCAGCAGCTTGGTGGGGAAGACCCAGTACTTC
-	TRBV5-1	TRBJ2-2	-	CASSSVLAVNTEELFF	TGCGCCAGCAGCTCGGTACTAGCTGTGAACACCGAGGAGCTGTTTTTT
-	TRBV5-1	TRBJ1-4	-	CASSLGQRKNEKLFF	TGCGCCAGCAGCTTGGGACAGCGTAAAAATGAAAAACTGTTTTTT
TRBD2	TRBV5-1	TRBJ2-7	-	CASSLTASGTYEQYF	TGCGCCAGCAGCTTGACGGCTAGCGGAACCTACGAGCAGTACTTC
-	TRBV7-6	TRBJ1-2	many	CASSPSYPGGYGYTF	TGTGCCAGCAGCCCCAGTTATCCGGGCGGCTATGGCTACACCTTC
-	TRBV20-1	TRBJ2-1	-	CSASGSSYNEQFF	TGCAGTGCTAGCGGGAGCTCCTACAATGAGCAGTTCTTC
-	TRBV7-2	TRBJ2-1	medium-sized	CASSLTSYNEQFF	TGTGCCAGCAGCTTAACTAGCTACAATGAGCAGTTCTTC
TRBD1	TRBV7-9	TRBJ2-2	many	CASSSTGTGDTGELFF	TGTGCCAGCAGCTCTACCGGGACAGGGGACACCGGGGAGCTGTTTTTT
-	TRBV4-3	TRBJ1-2	-	CASSQARGGLYGYTF	TGCGCCAGCAGCCAAGCGCGGGGGGGTCTCTACGGCTACACCTTC
-	TRBV20-1	TRBJ2-7	few	CSARDLGISSYEQYF	TGCAGTGCTAGAGATTTGGGGATAAGCTCCTACGAGCAGTACTTC
-	TRBV7-2	TRBJ2-7	few	CASSLGISGSYEQYF	TGTGCCAGCAGCTTAGGGATTAGCGGCTCCTACGAGCAGTACTTC
-	TRBV6-5	TRBJ1-2	few	CASSQRQEPNYGYTF	TGTGCCAGCAGCCAAAGACAGGAACCCAACTATGGCTACACCTTC
TRBD2	TRBV5-1	TRBJ2-1	few	CASSFGGRASNEQFF	TGCGCCAGCAGCTTCGGCGGGAGGGCGTCCAATGAGCAGTTCTTC
-	TRBV6-1	TRBJ2-1	-	CASSEAVVGRRVGEQFF	TGTGCCAGCAGTGAAGCTGTTGTGGGCAGGCGGGTGGGTGAGCAGTTCTTC
-	TRBV20-1	TRBJ2-3	few	CSAQDYFGADTQYF	TGCAGTGCCCAGGACTACTTCGGCGCAGATACGCAGTATTTT
-	TRBV7-8	TRBJ2-7	-	CASRARGHAQYF	TGTGCCAGCAGAGCGCGGGGCCACGCGCAGTACTTC
-	TRBV12-3/TRBV12-4	TRBJ2-7	-	CASSPIGYYEQYF	TGTGCCAGCAGTCCGATAGGTTACTACGAGCAGTACTTC
TRBD1	TRBV28	TRBJ1-2	-	CASSLHRGRSYTF	TGTGCCAGCAGTCTCCACAGGGGCCGGTCCTACACCTTC
-	TRBV7-2	TRBJ1-5	medium-sized	CASSLRGGSSNQPQHF	TGTGCCAGCAGCTTAAGGGGGGGCTCCAGCAATCAGCCCCAGCATTTT
-	TRBV28	TRBJ1-5	many	CASSLYRQPQHF	TGTGCCAGCAGTTTATATCGGCAGCCCCAGCATTTT
TRBD1	TRBV5-6	TRBJ1-3	-	CASSSLRQGAGNTIYF	TGTGCCAGCAGCTCGTTGCGACAGGGCGCTGGAAACACCATATATTTT
-	TRBV4-3	TRBJ2-3	few	CASSQDSGYHTDTQYF	TGCGCCAGCAGCCAAGATTCGGGCTACCACACAGATACGCAGTATTTT
-	TRBV29-1	TRBJ2-3	-	CSVEDRGGRTDTQYF	TGCAGCGTTGAAGATCGAGGGGGACGCACAGATACGCAGTATTTT
TRBD2	TRBV15	TRBJ2-3	few	CATSRGLAGGRVTDTQYF	TGTGCCACCAGCAGAGGACTAGCGGGAGGGCGAGTCACAGATACGCAGTATTTT
TRBD1	TRBV2	TRBJ2-6	-	CASSAGGTGANVLTF	TGTGCCTCCAGTGCAGGGGGTACTGGGGCCAACGTCCTGACTTTC